This entry lists 6 T cell receptor beta chains sequenced from one sample in a study of radiotherapy plus CTLA-4 blockade in lung cancer. Sequencing was performed with immunoSEQ multiplex PCR; in TCRdb, only in-frame clones are kept and a portion is missing. The repertoire holds about 98,000 clones, with approximately 85% as singletons. Source: peripheral blood, taken from a patient treated with radiotherapy plus ipilimumab. The source is a human donor with non-small cell lung cancer who had a partial response to radiotherapy plus ipilimumab.

The chain couples TRBV27 to TRBJ2-7; 9 bases align to TRBD1. Germline CDR1 MNHEY, CDR2 SMNVEV (reference sequence). The CDR3 length is 14 residues. V dropped 3 bases and J dropped 3; count of bases not matched to a gene: 3. The CDR3 loop is CASSFRDRDYEQYF. Here the CDR3 DNA reads TGTGCCAGCAGTTTCCGGGACAGGGACTACGAGCAGTACTTC.

This clone appeared a single time. V usage is TRBV19 and J usage is TRBJ2-1; tentatively, D is TRBD2 (5 bases). Trimming removed 5 bases from V and 6 bases from J, with 11 bases in between. Germline V CDR1 and CDR2: LNHDA, SQIVND (reference sequence). This CDR3 has 13 amino acids. In nucleotides, the CDR3 is TGTGCCAGTAGTCACGGGATTCCCAATGAGCAGTTCTTC. Its translation: CASSHGIPNEQFF.

The CDR3 here is CASSSTGIRVETQYF. In nucleotides, the CDR3 is TGCGCCAGCAGCTCAACAGGGATCCGGGTGGAGACCCAGTACTTC. The chain joins TRBV5-1 to TRBJ2-5, with a tentative D call TRBD1 (6 bases). V was trimmed by 3 bases and J by 5 bases, leaving 17 bases between them. Germline-derived CDR1 and CDR2 are SGHRS and YFSETQ. This CDR3 region has 15 residues.

This clone was seen a handful of times. The gene calls are TRBV2 and TRBJ1-1; TRBD1 matches 7 bases. Germline loops: CDR1 SNHLY, CDR2 FYNNEI. This CDR3 is 16 amino acids long. V lost 3 bases and J lost 3; bases outside the gene matches: 10. CDR3 bases: TGTGCCAGCAGTGAGCTGGGAGACAGGGCTTACACTGAAGCTTTCTTT. Translation: CASSELGDRAYTEAFF. Using reference TRBV2 and TRBJ1-1 for the parts outside the CDR3, the full variable domain is EPEVTQTPSHQVTQMGQEVILRCVPISNHLYFYWYRQILGQKVEFLVSFYNNEISEKSEIFDDQFSVERPDGSNFTLKIRSTKLEDSAMYFCASSELGDRAYTEAFFGQGTRLTVV.

The rearrangement links TRBV4-2 to TRBJ1-2; D perhaps matches TRBD1 (5 bases). Germline CDR1 reads LGHNA; CDR2 reads YNFKEQ. Trimming removed 5 bases from V and 7 bases from J, with 17 bases in between. CDR3 length equals 14 residues. This CDR3 is CASSLDRRGIGYTF. As DNA, the CDR3 is TGTGCCAGCAGCTTAGATCGGCGGGGGATTGGCTACACCTTC.

This clone was picked up a small number of times. The V and J genes are TRBV30 and TRBJ2-7; D gene uncertain. The CDR3 has 12 residues. Trimming cost V 0 bases and J 3 bases, with 6 bases left between them. Germline V CDR1 and CDR2: GTSNPN, SVGIG (reference sequence). CDR3 amino acids: CAWSVARYEQYF. The DNA for the CDR3 is TGTGCCTGGAGTGTAGCCCGCTACGAGCAGTACTTC.